The T cell receptor (beta chain) under discussion was sequenced for a study of T cell changes during pregnancy in multiple sclerosis (dated by TCRdb to about 2019). At the level of the whole study: The study examined how the T cell repertoire changed over the course of pregnancy in women with multiple sclerosis.

Details on this clone: The specificity of this receptor is unknown. Within one base of it there is no much larger clone, and no base qualities were kept.

To prepare the library, the immunoSEQ multiplex PCR assay was applied. TCRdb limited this immuneACCESS table to in-frame rearrangements with V and J called. A share of clones is missing; checked studies link under half to unresolved V genes, and the rest is unexplained. Across this sample there are approximately 50,000 clones, with approximately 90% seen only once. The ten most abundant clones make up about 10% of the sample. CDR1 and CDR2 are drawn from the germline V gene (reference sequence): LNHDA, SQIVND. V is pared back by 2 bases and J by 5 bases, with 13 bases lying between the germline termini. The CDR3, cysteine through phenylalanine, is 14 amino acids long. The only DNA kept is the CDR3, 42 bases in frame from the first base.

This sequence was found in a female donor with multiple sclerosis, enrolled in a pregnancy study. Here the sequenced sample was CD8+ T cells from peripheral blood mononuclear cells, taken after pregnancy. The rearranged segments are TRBV19 and TRBJ2-7; 5 matching bases give a weak D call of TRBD1. The CDR3 region: CASSIIWQGDEQYF. The nucleotide sequence is TGTGCCAGTAGTATAATTTGGCAGGGCGACGAGCAGTACTTC.